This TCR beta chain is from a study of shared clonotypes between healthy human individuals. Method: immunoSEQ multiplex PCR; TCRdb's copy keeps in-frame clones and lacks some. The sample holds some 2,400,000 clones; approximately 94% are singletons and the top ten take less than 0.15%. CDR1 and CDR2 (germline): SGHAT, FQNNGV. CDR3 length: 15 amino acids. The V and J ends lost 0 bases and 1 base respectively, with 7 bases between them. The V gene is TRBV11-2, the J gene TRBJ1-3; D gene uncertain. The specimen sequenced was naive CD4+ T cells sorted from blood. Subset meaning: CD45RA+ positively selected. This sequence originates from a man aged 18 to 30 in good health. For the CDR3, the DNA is TGTGCCAGCAGCTTAGACTGGGTTTCTGGAAACACCATATATTTT. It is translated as CASSLDWVSGNTIYF.